The next 17 T cell receptor beta chains were all read from a single sample in a study of T-cell memory formation after mild COVID-19. TCRdb ran MiXCR on the 5' RACE reads and lists one entry per CDR3 protein. The data show approximately 300,000 distinct CDR3 sequences, about 15% seen once. The sequencing sample was made of PBMCs or a T cell subset sorted from them (not recorded which). The receptors derive from a man aged 18 to 29 who had mild COVID-19 (a few samples of this study predate the infection). Cell type and time point are not known.

The chain is built from TRBV6-6 and TRBJ1-5; TRBD1 matches 8 bases. Germline lookup yields CDR1 MNHNY and CDR2 SVGAGI (reference sequence). V lost 3 bases to trimming and J lost 6 bases; unmatched junction nucleotides: 4. This CDR3 contains 14 residues. In nucleotides, the CDR3 is TGTGCCAGCAGTTATCAGGGGGCGAGTCAGCCCCAGCATTTT. Encoded protein: CASSYQGASQPQHF.

The count of this clonotype is one. An end of the junction does not agree with germline; a read error may underlie this. V is TRBV7-3 and J is TRBJ2-2, with D tentatively TRBD1 (6 bases). Germline V CDR1 and CDR2: SGHTA, FQGTGA. This CDR3 is built from 16 residues. The CDR3 bases are TGTGCCAGCAGCCTAACCGGGACACGGAACACCGGGGAGCTGTTTTTT. As protein: CASSLTGTRNTGELFF. The full variable domain, its missing parts supplied by reference TRBV7-3 and TRBJ2-2, is GAGVSQTPSNKVTEKGKYVELRCDPISGHTALYWYRQSLGQGPEFLIYFQGTGAADDSGLPNDRFFAVRPEGSVSTLKIQRTERGDSAVYLCASSLTGTRNTGELFFGEGSRLTVL.

There are a few counts of this clonotype. CDR3 loop: CASSVGEGISYNEQFF. CDR3 nucleotides: TGTGCCAGCAGCGTTGGGGAGGGAATCTCCTACAATGAGCAGTTCTTC. V usage is TRBV9 and J usage is TRBJ2-1; 7 bases fit TRBD2. V dropped 2 bases and J dropped 0; count of bases not matched to a gene: 5. Germline V CDR1 and CDR2: SGDLS, YYNGEE. The CDR3 sequence is 16 residues long.

This chain links TRBV5-1 with TRBJ2-3; D not certain. This CDR3 has 11 amino acids. Per the germline V gene, CDR1 is SGHRS and CDR2 is YFSETQ. Trimming removed 4 bases at V and 5 bases at J, with 5 bases between. The CDR3 DNA sequence: TGCGCCAGCAGCGCGAAAGATACGCAGTATTTT. Residues: CASSAKDTQYF.

The chain couples TRBV7-9 to TRBJ2-7; D unclear. There are 16 residues in the CDR3. Trimming removed 5 bases from V and 2 bases from J, with 19 bases in between. Germline loops: CDR1 SEHNR, CDR2 FQNEAQ (reference sequence). The CDR3 reads CASSALRALPTYEQYV. The CDR3 nucleotides read TGTGCCAGCAGCGCCCTACGGGCCCTCCCCACCTACGAGCAGTACGTC.

This clonotype occurred a few times. The V and J genes are TRBV7-9 and TRBJ1-1; a possible D gene is TRBD1 (5 bases). Trimming took off 6 bases at V and 3 bases at J, with 14 bases between the two ends. Germline values: CDR1 SEHNR, CDR2 FQNEAQ (reference sequence). The CDR3 has 14 amino acids. Here the CDR3 reads CASRANVGDTEAFF. Written as DNA, the CDR3 is TGTGCCAGCAGGGCAAATGTAGGGGACACTGAAGCTTTCTTT. Together with reference TRBV7-9 and TRBJ1-1, the CDR3 gives the full variable domain: DTGVSQNPRHKITKRGQNVTFRCDPISEHNRLYWYRQTLGQGPEFLTYFQNEAQLEKSRLLSDRFSAERPKGSFSTLEIQRTEQGDSAMYLCASRANVGDTEAFFGQGTRLTVV.

This clonotype was recorded at least ten times. The chain has TRBV3-1 and TRBJ2-5; D unresolved. The CDR3 contains 11 residues. Germline V gene sequence: CDR1 LGHDT, CDR2 YNNKEL (reference sequence). V gave up 6 bases and J gave up 5 bases, with 7 bases separating them. The CDR3 protein is CASRLLETQYF. The CDR3 DNA is TGTGCCAGCAGACTCCTCGAGACCCAGTACTTC.

This clonotype was picked up a small number of times. The chain's CDR3 is CASSEIGTGNEAFF. For the CDR3, the DNA is TGTGCCAGCAGTGAAATAGGGACGGGTAATGAAGCTTTCTTT. The genes are TRBV6-1 and TRBJ1-1; maybe TRBD1 (5 bases). Germline-derived CDR1 and CDR2 are MNHNS and SASEGT. This CDR3 spans 14 amino acids. The V and J ends lost 2 bases and 7 bases respectively, with 14 bases between them.

This clonotype was seen a few times. This chain connects TRBV28 to TRBJ2-3; TRBD1 is a possible D gene (6 bases). CDR1 and CDR2 from the germline V gene are MDHEN and SYDVKM. The CDR3 runs to 14 residues. V dropped 3 bases and J dropped 1 base, with 8 bases sitting between them. In nucleotides, the CDR3 is TGTGCCAGCAGTTTCCGACAGGGCACAGATACGCAGTATTTT. Translated: CASSFRQGTDTQYF.

This clonotype has more than one count but fewer than ten. This chain joins TRBV5-5 and TRBJ2-5; possible D gene TRBD2, 6 bases. Per the germline V gene, CDR1 is SGHKS and CDR2 is YYEKEE (reference sequence). V lost 3 bases to trimming and J lost 5 bases, with 14 bases between them. The CDR3 is made up of 14 amino acids. The DNA for the CDR3 is TGTGCCAGCAGCTGGAGGGGTAGCGACGAGACCCAGTACTTC. Its translation is CASSWRGSDETQYF.

V usage is TRBV20-1 and J usage is TRBJ2-4; tentative D call: TRBD2 (6 bases). Germline V lookup: CDR1 DFQATT, CDR2 SNEGSKA (reference sequence). The CDR3 covers 13 residues. The V end was cut by 6 bases, the J end by 2 bases, with 11 bases between. CDR3 sequence: CSAVLATKNIQYF. DNA of the CDR3: TGCAGTGCAGTTCTAGCGACCAAAAACATTCAGTACTTC.

This clonotype was counted between two and nine times. The V call is TRBV7-2, the J call TRBJ1-5, with D uncertain. The CDR3 is 14 amino acids. V lost 4 bases and J 7 bases, leaving 14 bases between the germline ends. Germline V lookup: CDR1 SGHTA, CDR2 FQGNSA. CDR3 coding DNA: TGTGCCAGCAGCTCGACGAATATCAGGCAGCCCCAGCATTTT. Translation gives CASSSTNIRQPQHF.

V is TRBV19 and J is TRBJ2-1; D is possibly TRBD1 (6 bases). Germline V lookup: CDR1 LNHDA, CDR2 SQIVND (reference sequence). V was clipped by 3 bases and J by 7 bases, with 16 bases between them. The CDR3 spans 15 residues. The CDR3 region has the DNA TGTGCCAGTAGTATTGGGCAGGGGAGTATGAATGAGCAGTTCTTC. Its translation is CASSIGQGSMNEQFF.

This clonotype was seen only a few times. The rearrangement links TRBV29-1 to TRBJ2-2; 12 nucleotides line up with TRBD1. After removal of 1 base from V and 8 bases from J, the junction contained 8 bases not matched to a gene. The germline V gene encodes CDR1 SQVTM and CDR2 ANQGSEA. There are 16 residues in the CDR3. The CDR3 loop reads CSVEGLRDRGRGELFF. The CDR3 coding sequence is TGCAGCGTTGAAGGCCTTAGGGACAGGGGGCGAGGGGAGCTGTTTTTT.

This clonotype occurred a few times. The V gene is TRBV4-1, the J gene TRBJ1-4; D uncertain. This CDR3 region has 13 residues. Trimming left V 0 bases short and J 10 bases short, with 9 bases between. Germline-derived CDR1 and CDR2 are MGHRA and YSYEKL. CDR3 sequence (DNA): TGCGCCAGCAGCCAAGATTTGGGCGGAAAACTGTTTTTT. Translation: CASSQDLGGKLFF.

This clonotype was counted many times. This sequence joins TRBV4-1 and TRBJ1-5; D possibly corresponds to TRBD1 (5 bases). V shed 0 bases and J shed 11 bases, with 14 bases lying between them. The length of the CDR3 is 14 residues. CDR1 MGHRA and CDR2 YSYEKL come from the germline V gene. The CDR3 DNA reads as TGCGCCAGCAGCCAAGAGACAGCCTCTTTAGCCCAGCATTTT. As protein: CASSQETASLAQHF.

The genes are TRBV29-1 and TRBJ1-3; unclear D gene. Germline V CDR1 and CDR2: SQVTM, ANQGSEA. Trimming removed 7 bases from V and 2 bases from J, with 12 bases in between. The CDR3 has 13 residues. The CDR3 DNA is TGCAGCGCCCAATACGGACCTGGAAACACCATATATTTT. The encoded protein is CSAQYGPGNTIYF.